This passage covers 12 T cell receptor beta chains from one sample sequenced in a study of OX40 agonist ivuxolimab in advanced cancers. TCRdb's copy holds only in-frame clones and misses some; the assay was immunoSEQ multiplex PCR. The sample includes around 60,000 clones, approximately 80% seen only once; the top ten take roughly 2.4%. Sequencing used CD4+ or CD8+ T cells sorted from blood, obtained in a trial of the OX40 agonist ivuxolimab. All receptors derive from an adult with an advanced solid tumor such as melanoma, head and neck, liver or kidney cancer.

The gene calls are TRBV6-5 and TRBJ1-2; 8 bases align to TRBD1. CDR1 MNHEY and CDR2 SVGAGI come from the germline V gene. After removal of 11 bases from V and 4 bases from J, the junction contained 15 bases not matched to a gene. The CDR3 totals 15 residues. The CDR3 protein is CAAQRQGSRGYGYTF. DNA of the CDR3: TGTGCCGCCCAACGACAGGGGTCTCGGGGCTATGGCTACACCTTC.

V is TRBV9 and J is TRBJ1-1; 10 bases align to TRBD1. The ends lost 3 bases at V and 4 bases at J; junction bases unmatched: 6. The CDR3 is 15 residues long. Germline values: CDR1 SGDLS, CDR2 YYNGEE. The CDR3 sequence is CASSAGGTGVTEAFF. The CDR3 nucleotides read TGTGCCAGCAGCGCGGGGGGGACAGGGGTCACTGAAGCTTTCTTT.

The rearrangement joins TRBV12-5 to TRBJ2-1; TRBD1 matches at 9 bases. CDR1 and CDR2 (germline): LGHNT, FRNRAP. V lost 4 bases and J lost 2; bases outside the gene matches: 6. The CDR3 is made up of 16 amino acids. The CDR3 DNA sequence: TGTGCTAGTGGTTCGGGACAGGGACATACCTACAATGAGCAGTTCTTC. Translating it yields CASGSGQGHTYNEQFF.

This clone was counted between two and nine times. This chain uses TRBV19 with TRBJ1-1; TRBD1 is a possible D gene (6 bases). CDR3 length: 13 amino acids. V was cut by 5 bases and J by 4 bases, with 11 bases left in between. Germline CDR1 reads LNHDA; CDR2 reads SQIVND (reference sequence). Written as DNA, the CDR3 is TGTGCCAGTAGTGGCAGGGGTCCCACTGAAGCTTTCTTT. This translates into CASSGRGPTEAFF.

The CDR3 is CASSPDRRFTDTQYF. In DNA form, the CDR3 reads TGTGCCAGCAGCCCCGACAGGAGATTCACAGATACGCAGTATTTT. The rearrangement links TRBV7-3 to TRBJ2-3, with a weak D call TRBD1 (6 bases). The CDR3 covers 15 residues. Germline-derived CDR1 and CDR2 are SGHTA and FQGTGA. The ends were cut back, 5 bases at V and 2 bases at J, with 14 bases in the middle. The complete variable domain, with remaining parts taken from reference TRBV7-3 and TRBJ2-3, reads GAGVSQTPSNKVTEKGKYVELRCDPISGHTALYWYRQSLGQGPEFLIYFQGTGAADDSGLPNDRFFAVRPEGSVSTLKIQRTERGDSAVYLCASSPDRRFTDTQYFGPGTRLTVL.

This clone was counted only a few times. The chain combines TRBV6-1 with TRBJ2-7; 7 bases line up with TRBD2. The V segment lost 8 bases and the J segment 0 bases; nucleotides outside the gene matches: 7. Per germline, CDR1 MNHNS and CDR2 SASEGT. The CDR3 is 14 residues long. The CDR3 nucleotides read TGTGCCAGCGCGCTCGGGGGGAGCTCCTACGAGCAGTACTTC. It encodes CASALGGSSYEQYF.

In this sample, this clone turned up a few times. This chain links TRBV5-1 with TRBJ1-6; D gene unclear. Trimming left V 0 bases short and J 0 bases short, with 7 bases between. Germline values: CDR1 SGHRS, CDR2 YFSETQ. This CDR3 region has 16 residues. CDR3 bases: TGCGCCAGCAGCTTGGAGAGTAACTCCTATAATTCACCCCTCCACTTT. Its translation: CASSLESNSYNSPLHF.

The V gene is TRBV4-3, the J gene TRBJ2-3; TRBD2 might be the D (6 bases). The CDR3 is made up of 16 amino acids. Looked up from germline, CDR1 is LGHNA and CDR2 is YSLEER. V was cut by 1 base and J by 6 bases, with 17 bases left in between. The CDR3 is CASSQAEGFGADTQYF. The CDR3 DNA sequence: TGCGCCAGCAGCCAAGCGGAGGGATTCGGTGCCGATACGCAGTATTTT.

The rearrangement joins TRBV6-1 to TRBJ2-1; possibly TRBD1 for D (6 bases). V lost 2 bases to trimming and J lost 14 bases, with 19 bases between them. This CDR3 spans 14 amino acids. Germline CDR1 MNHNS, CDR2 SASEGT. Here the CDR3 reads CASSESHGDNSKFF. Here the CDR3 DNA reads TGTGCCAGCAGTGAAAGCCACGGGGACAATAGCAAGTTCTTC.

The chain joins TRBV7-9 to TRBJ2-5, with 14 bases that match TRBD2. Trimming took 2 bases from V and 7 from J; bases not matched to a gene: 9. CDR1 is SEHNR, CDR2 FQNEAQ, per germline (reference sequence). This CDR3 has 17 amino acids. CDR3: CASSLRTSGGLMGTQYF. The CDR3 DNA follows: TGTGCCAGCAGCTTACGGACTAGCGGGGGGTTAATGGGGACCCAGTACTTC.

The chain is built from TRBV6-1 and TRBJ1-1; TRBD1 is a possible D gene (6 bases). The CDR3 is 14 residues long. Trimming took 3 bases from V and 7 from J, leaving 15 bases between them. Germline CDR1 reads MNHNS; CDR2 reads SASEGT. The CDR3 nucleotides are TGTGCCAGCAGTGATGGGGGGCAAAGTAGTGAAGCTTTCTTT. This encodes CASSDGGQSSEAFF.

The chain uses TRBV5-1 and TRBJ2-3; 11 bases are shared with TRBD1. CDR1 and CDR2 (germline): SGHRS, YFSETQ. The CDR3 length is 15 residues. V lost 4 bases, J lost 6 bases, and 7 bases stayed unmatched. In DNA form, the CDR3 reads TGCGCCAGCAGCATCCGGGACAGGGGGTCTGATACGCAGTATTTT. This translates into CASSIRDRGSDTQYF.